This TCR beta chain was captured by sequencing in a study of graft-versus-host responses after intestinal transplantation (dated by TCRdb to 2020 to 2022). In terms of the full investigation: The transplants that recipients received were multivisceral, liver-intestinal, or isolated intestinal. The cohort enrolled roughly 25 intestinal transplant recipients including one retransplant, and a few patients lacking pretransplant specimens were excluded. Every recipient was given anti-thymocyte globulin induction, followed by approximately 3 years of maintenance tacrolimus and steroids. Samples from a few later patients were sequenced in-house on an Illumina MiSeq with MiXCR processing rather than by the commercial service. A peak of at least 4% donor T cells among recipient peripheral blood mononuclear cells was the definition used for donor T cell macrochimerism. Alloreactive clones were identified by sequencing pre-transplant mixed lymphocyte reaction products and comparing them with unstimulated pre-transplant donor and recipient T cells. Graft-versus-host and host-versus-graft alloreactive T cell clones were tracked in the graft, circulation and bone marrow after intestinal transplantation using bulk TCR-beta CDR3 sequencing. Overall study outcomes, separate from this receptor: Early after transplant, peak levels of circulating GvH clones were found to be associated with declines in HvG clones. GvH clones turned up in recipient bone marrow, with some appearing earlier in ileal mucosa or blood, a pattern consistent with an intestinal mucosal origin. The conclusions were limited by the relatively low number and heterogeneity of the intestinal transplant patients. In patients with donor T cell macrochimerism, the allografts had high GvH to HvG T cell clonal ratios.

In light of the paper, this sample's time point label describes: cells obtained before transplantation from donor or recipient. CD3+CD4+ and CD3+CD8+ populations were FACS-sorted from unstimulated pre-transplant donor and recipient cells taken from spleen or lymph nodes. Notes on this clone: Its antigen is still unknown. It has no much larger one-base neighbor in the sample; base qualities were not kept.

Libraries were built with the immunoSEQ multiplex PCR assay. For most patients, genomic DNA was isolated with the Qiagen DNeasy Blood and Tissue Kit and sent frozen to Adaptive Biotechnologies for TCR sequencing. Adaptive Biotechnologies carried out high-throughput TCR-beta CDR3 sequencing of genomic DNA for most patients. In the original analysis: TCR sequencing data for roughly 20 patients were retrieved from Adaptive's ImmunoSEQ software; three other patients were processed with MiXCR and VDJtools. CD4 versus CD8 sorting errors were corrected by removing sequences found in both subsets at a frequency ratio below 5:1. Because the origin of CDR3 nucleotide sequences shared between donor and recipient could not be assigned, those sequences were removed. Alloreactive clones required at least 2-fold expansion over unstimulated cells and minimum CFSE-low frequency of 0.002% (template counts) or 0.001% (read counts). A clone was considered mappable if detected in the sequenced pre-transplant spleen, lymph node, or MLR CFSE-low populations of the donor or recipient. Cumulative frequency of alloreactive clones was calculated as a percentage of all sequences weighted by copy number. TCRdb's version of the immuneACCESS table is confined to in-frame rearrangements and falls short of the full clone set. An unresolved V gene accounts for under half of the shortfall where checked; the remainder is of unknown origin. Clone size and the V and J calls come from that table; the DNA yielded D and trimming. The sample has about 130,000 clones on record, about nine tenths of them singletons. About 0.19% of the sample lies in the top ten.

In the germline V gene, CDR1 corresponds to SGHRS and CDR2 to YFSETQ. At the junction V is shortened by 4 bases and J by 3 bases; bases outside the gene matches: 5. The CDR3, from cysteine to phenylalanine, totals 15 residues. Left in the record is the CDR3 DNA by itself, 45 bases read in frame from the first base. The rearranged chain carries TRBV5-1 and TRBJ2-2, with 8 bases aligning to TRBD1. The TCR sequence derives from a human donor who received an intestinal transplant. Sequenced here: unstimulated CD4+ T cells sorted from spleen or lymph node cells, sampled before intestinal transplant. DNA sequence: TGCGCCAGCAGCGCCCCGACAGGGGACACCGGGGAGCTGTTTTTT. Protein translation: CASSAPTGDTGELFF.